Listed here are 20 T cell receptor beta chains from one sample, sequenced in a study of cytomegalovirus exposure and HLA in healthy donors. PCR primers comprised 60 Vbeta and 13 Jbeta primers. Profiling relied on immunoSEQ multiplex PCR, and the TCRdb table lists in-frame clones only, not all of them. Of 100,000 or so clones listed, around 82% are singletons. Sequenced: PBMCs. These receptors all stem from a man between 18 and 35 years old in good health and CMV-seronegative.

The chain has TRBV4-1 and TRBJ2-6; D possibly corresponds to TRBD1 (6 bases). Germline loops: CDR1 MGHRA, CDR2 YSYEKL. Trimming took off 0 bases at V and 0 bases at J, with 9 bases between the two ends. The CDR3 consists of 17 residues. For the CDR3, the DNA is TGCGCCAGCAGCCAAGAACAGGGAAGCTCTGGGGCCAACGTCCTGACTTTC. Translation gives CASSQEQGSSGANVLTF.

V usage is TRBV5-8 and J usage is TRBJ2-1; a possible D gene is TRBD2 (6 bases). This CDR3 comprises 14 residues. Germline V lookup: CDR1 SGHTS, CDR2 YDEGEE. V was shortened by 3 bases and J by 6 bases, with 13 bases between the two germline ends. Written as DNA, the CDR3 is TGTGCCAGCAGCTCCCTGTCGGGGGTCAATGAGCAGTTCTTC. Protein: CASSSLSGVNEQFF. The variable domain in full, with the rest retrieved from reference TRBV5-8 and TRBJ2-1, is EAGVTQSPTHLIKTRGQQATLRCSPISGHTSVYWYQQALGLGLQFLLWYDEGEERNRGNFPPRFSGRQFPNYSSELNVNALELEDSALYLCASSSLSGVNEQFFGPGTRLTVL.

The chain recombines TRBV7-2 with TRBJ2-7, with 10 bases matching TRBD1. The V gene end was trimmed by 5 bases and the J gene end by 3 bases; junction bases not matched to a gene: 7. The CDR3 runs 15 residues. The germline V gene has CDR1 SGHTA and CDR2 FQGNSA. DNA for the CDR3: TGTGCCAGCAGCAAGTTGACAGGGGGCAACTACGAGCAGTACTTC. It yields the protein CASSKLTGGNYEQYF.

The chain links TRBV6-1 to TRBJ1-3, with no clear D. This CDR3 spans 16 amino acids. The V and J ends lost 4 bases and 0 bases respectively, with 13 bases between them. CDR1 is MNHNS, CDR2 SASEGT, per germline. This CDR3 reads CASSALTLSSGNTIYF. CDR3 sequence (DNA): TGTGCCAGCAGTGCTTTGACACTGAGCTCTGGAAACACCATATATTTT.

The chain recombines TRBV7-9 with TRBJ1-2; D unclear. The V gene lost 1 base and the J gene lost 8 bases, with 8 bases spanning the gap. There are 12 residues in the CDR3. Germline lookup yields CDR1 SEHNR and CDR2 FQNEAQ (reference sequence). The CDR3: CASSLESRGYTF. The DNA for the CDR3 is TGTGCCAGCAGCTTAGAATCTCGGGGCTACACCTTC.

This clone has a single count. This chain connects TRBV12-5 to TRBJ1-5; D call uncertain. Germline assignment: CDR1 LGHNT and CDR2 FRNRAP. The CDR3 has 11 residues. Deletions cut 6 bases from V and 7 bases from J, with 7 bases between. Here the CDR3 reads CASGVEQPQHF. CDR3 sequence (DNA): TGTGCTAGTGGAGTCGAGCAGCCCCAGCATTTT.

This sequence joins TRBV5-8 and TRBJ1-2; D not certain. Per the germline V gene, CDR1 is SGHTS and CDR2 is YDEGEE. The CDR3 has 14 residues. Trimming removed 4 bases at V and 7 bases at J, with 17 bases between. CDR3 bases: TGTGCCAGCAGCCCGACGTCAGGAGGCTTTGGCTACACCTTC. Residues: CASSPTSGGFGYTF.

CDR3 DNA sequence: TGTGCCAGCTCACCACCGGAGGGGACGAGCTATGGCTACACCTTC. It specifies CASSPPEGTSYGYTF. The chain couples TRBV18 to TRBJ1-2; D is possibly TRBD1 (5 bases). This CDR3 spans 15 amino acids. The germline V gene encodes CDR1 KGHSH and CDR2 LQKENI. V was clipped by 0 bases and J by 4 bases, with 12 bases between them.

The chain couples TRBV7-8 to TRBJ2-7, with 16 bases lining up with TRBD2. This CDR3 spans 20 amino acids. Trimming removed 1 base from V and 4 bases from J; junction bases left unmatched: 13. Per germline, CDR1 SGHVS and CDR2 FQNEAQ. The CDR3 coding sequence is TGTGCCAGCAGCTTAGTTGGTGGTGGGACTAGCGGGGGGGCGAGGTACGAGCAGTACTTC. Protein sequence: CASSLVGGGTSGGARYEQYF. Using reference TRBV7-8 and TRBJ2-7 for the parts outside the CDR3, the full variable domain is GAGVSQSPRYKVAKRGQDVALRCDPISGHVSLFWYQQALGQGPEFLTYFQNEAQLDKSGLPSDRFFAERPEGSVSTLKIQRTQQEDSAVYLCASSLVGGGTSGGARYEQYFGPGTRLTVT.

The chain recombines TRBV7-6 with TRBJ2-3; 8 bases line up with TRBD2. V dropped 4 bases and J dropped 2; count of bases not matched to a gene: 8. CDR3 length equals 16 residues. CDR1 is SGHVS and CDR2 is FNYEAQ in the germline V gene. In DNA form, the CDR3 reads TGTGCCAGCAGCTCGAGGGCGGGGGGACTCACAGATACGCAGTATTTT. It translates to CASSSRAGGLTDTQYF.

The chain employs TRBV12-5 and TRBJ2-7, with 8 positions matching TRBD2. Germline loops: CDR1 LGHNT, CDR2 FRNRAP. The CDR3 has 17 amino acids. J was trimmed by 3 bases and V by 0 bases; bases with no gene match: 10. The CDR3 region has the DNA TGTGCTAGTGGTTTGGTAATGAGAACGGGGGGGGACTACGAGCAGTACTTC. Translation gives CASGLVMRTGGDYEQYF.

V usage is TRBV29-1 and J usage is TRBJ2-1; D possibly corresponds to TRBD2 (5 bases). Germline V lookup: CDR1 SQVTM, CDR2 ANQGSEA. Trimming removed 3 bases from V and 2 bases from J, with 8 bases in between. The CDR3 is made up of 13 amino acids. CDR3 sequence (DNA): TGCAGCGTTGAGCTAGCACCCTACAATGAGCAGTTCTTC. This encodes CSVELAPYNEQFF.

This clone has more than one count but fewer than ten. The CDR3 loop is CASSYSDYGYTF. The DNA of the CDR3 is TGTGCCAGCAGTTACTCCGACTATGGCTACACCTTC. This chain links TRBV6-5 with TRBJ1-2; D unresolved. V gave up 0 bases and J gave up 3 bases, with 2 bases separating them. Germline loops: CDR1 MNHEY, CDR2 SVGAGI. This CDR3 has 12 residues.

The chain links TRBV27 to TRBJ2-5; possible D gene TRBD2, 6 bases. The V gene's germline CDR1 is MNHEY and CDR2 SMNVEV (reference sequence). This CDR3 has 14 residues. Trimming cost V 8 bases and J 1 base, with 14 bases left between them. CDR3 coding DNA: TGTGCCAGCCGAGTCCGGGGGAGCCAAGAGACCCAGTACTTC. As protein: CASRVRGSQETQYF.

This chain links TRBV27 with TRBJ1-3; TRBD1 is a possible D gene (6 bases). The CDR3 is made up of 16 amino acids. The germline gives CDR1 MNHEY, CDR2 SMNVEV (reference sequence). The V end was cut by 4 bases, the J end by 0 bases, with 13 bases between. This chain's CDR3 is CASSSQGLSSGNTIYF. DNA for the CDR3: TGTGCCAGCAGTTCACAGGGTCTCAGCTCTGGAAACACCATATATTTT.

This clone was counted a single time. This chain uses TRBV5-1 with TRBJ1-4; tentatively, D is TRBD1 (6 bases). Trimming cost V 2 bases and J 8 bases, with 19 bases left between them. The CDR3 has 16 amino acids. In germline, CDR1 is SGHRS, CDR2 YFSETQ. CDR3 bases: TGCGCCAGCAGCTTATCGGGGGGCGCCAGAAAGGAAAAACTGTTTTTT. This gives the protein CASSLSGGARKEKLFF.

This sequence joins TRBV5-6 and TRBJ2-4, with TRBD1 matching over 8 bases. Germline CDR1 SGHDT, CDR2 YYEEEE. This CDR3 is 13 amino acids long. V was clipped by 4 bases and J by 8 bases; unmatched bases: 5. CDR3 DNA sequence: TGTGCCAGCAGCAGGAACAGGGGGGACATTCAGTACTTC. This encodes CASSRNRGDIQYF.

V is TRBV5-1 and J is TRBJ2-2, with TRBD2 matching over 8 bases. The CDR3 contains 16 residues. The J segment lost 3 bases and the V segment lost 4 bases, leaving 8 bases of the junction unmatched. Per the germline V gene, CDR1 is SGHRS and CDR2 is YFSETQ. CDR3 region: CASSAAGARDTGELFF. In nucleotides, the CDR3 is TGCGCCAGCAGCGCAGCGGGGGCCAGGGACACCGGGGAGCTGTTTTTT.

This chain uses TRBV28 with TRBJ1-6; the match to TRBD1 covers 7 bases. V lost 6 bases to trimming and J lost 8 bases; unmatched junction nucleotides: 10. Germline V gene lookup returns CDR1 MDHEN and CDR2 SYDVKM. The CDR3 spans 15 residues. CDR3 region: CASSGAGQRDSPLHF. In nucleotides, the CDR3 is TGTGCCAGCAGCGGGGCGGGACAGAGAGATTCACCCCTCCACTTT.

This sequence joins TRBV7-3 and TRBJ2-3; 9 bases agree with TRBD2. V lost 1 base to trimming and J lost 4 bases; unmatched junction nucleotides: 6. Germline lookup yields CDR1 SGHTA and CDR2 FQGTGA. The CDR3 contains 16 residues. The DNA of the CDR3 is TGTGCCAGCAGCTTAAATGGCGGGGGGGGCGCAGATACGCAGTATTTT. It translates to CASSLNGGGGADTQYF.